This TCR beta chain was obtained from a study of blood T cell repertoires in COVID-19. About the study: COVID-19 samples from acute and convalescent phases originated in the United States, Italy and Spain.

CDR1 LNHDA and CDR2 SQIVND come from the germline V gene (reference sequence). V lost 8 bases, J lost 11 bases, and 18 bases lay in between. This CDR3 contains 12 residues. Assay used: immunoSEQ multiplex PCR; TCRdb lists only in-frame clones, some missing. The sample gives about 73,000 clones, 73% of which show up once; around 20% is in the top ten. This chain connects TRBV19 to TRBJ1-1; D might be TRBD1 (6 bases). The clonotype originates from a man between 60 and 75 years old with acute or convalescent COVID-19. The specimen sequenced was peripheral blood. CDR3: CASGTDRTSAFF. DNA of the CDR3: TGTGCCAGTGGAACCGACAGGACTTCCGCTTTCTTT.